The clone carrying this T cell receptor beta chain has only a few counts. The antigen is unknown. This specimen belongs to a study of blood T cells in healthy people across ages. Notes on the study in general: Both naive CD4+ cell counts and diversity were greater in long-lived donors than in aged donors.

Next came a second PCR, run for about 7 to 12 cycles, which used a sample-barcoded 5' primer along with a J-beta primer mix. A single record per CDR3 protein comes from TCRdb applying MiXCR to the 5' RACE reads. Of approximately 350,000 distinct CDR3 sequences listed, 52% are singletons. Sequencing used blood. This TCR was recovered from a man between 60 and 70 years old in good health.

The CDR3 protein is CASSSTGESYGYTF. The CDR3 DNA follows: TGTGCCAGCTCATCCACAGGGGAGTCCTATGGCTACACCTTC. The chain combines TRBV18 with TRBJ1-2, with 7 bases lining up with TRBD1. CDR1 is KGHSH, CDR2 LQKENI, per germline. The CDR3 has 14 amino acids. J lost 4 bases, V lost 5 bases, and 7 bases had no gene match.